This TCR beta chain was retrieved from a study of neurological immune-mediated disorders. Germline V CDR1 and CDR2: DFQATT, SNEGSKA (reference sequence). This CDR3 has 15 residues. Germline trimming cut 6 bases from V and 3 bases from J; bases unmatched to any gene: 11. This clonotype was picked up a small number of times. As yet, its antigen is unknown. The study's findings and limits: The repertoires of 18 of 34 multiple sclerosis patients were placed by phylogenetic grouping in a single related-CDR3 cluster, which may be a signature.

A single run covered 15-18 subjects with over 190 million TCR-beta sequences. Via MiXCR, TCRdb re-called the 5' RACE reads, giving one row per CDR3 protein. Here the sample spans under 70,000 distinct CDR3 sequences, more than 3% being singletons. The chain employs TRBV20-1 and TRBJ2-4, with TRBD1 matching 7 bases. The clonotype originates from a woman between 50 and 59 years old with multiple sclerosis. Sequenced sample: PBMCs. CDR3 nucleotides: TGCAGTGCAAACAAAGACAGGGTCGTCAAAAACATTCAGTACTTC. Its protein product is CSANKDRVVKNIQYF.